This is a list of T cell receptor beta chains from one sample in a study of T-cell reconstitution after alpha-beta-depleted transplantation in children. MiXCR, run by TCRdb on the PCR reads, gives a single entry per CDR3 protein. Among 170,000 or so distinct CDR3 sequences, more than 6.5% were seen once, and the ten largest hold 3%. The source was PBMCs from the stem cell graft donor, collected from the stem cell graft. These receptors were collected from a human donor who donated a stem cell graft to a child with Wiskott-Aldrich syndrome. Each CDR3 is given with its conserved first and last residue. The D gene is left open where the match is weak. Size tells how often a clone was seen (once, few, many) or the class of an expanded clone, and some rows leave it out.

d_gene: NA; abundance: many; j_gene: TRBJ1-2; v_gene: TRBV15; CDR3aa: CATSRDLLPYGYTF; CDR3nt: TGTGCCACCAGCAGAGATCTTTTACCCTATGGCTACACCTTC
d_gene: NA; abundance: few; j_gene: TRBJ2-7; v_gene: TRBV18; CDR3aa: CASSPQLAGSYEQYF; CDR3nt: TGTGCCAGCTCACCACAACTGGCGGGGTCCTACGAGCAGTACTTC
d_gene: TRBD2; abundance: many; j_gene: TRBJ2-5; v_gene: TRBV15; CDR3aa: CATSREIATSAGETQYF; CDR3nt: TGTGCCACCAGCAGGGAAATAGCGACTAGCGCGGGGGAGACCCAGTACTTC
d_gene: NA; abundance: once; j_gene: TRBJ2-2; v_gene: TRBV12-3/TRBV12-4; CDR3aa: CASIYLGGRFNTGELFF; CDR3nt: TGTGCCAGCATCTATCTCGGAGGCAGATTTAACACCGGGGAGCTGTTTTTT
d_gene: TRBD2; abundance: many; j_gene: TRBJ2-5; v_gene: TRBV5-1; CDR3aa: CASSSGLLAEQETQYF; CDR3nt: TGCGCCAGCAGCTCTGGCTTACTAGCGGAACAAGAGACCCAGTACTTC
d_gene: NA; abundance: many; j_gene: TRBJ2-7; v_gene: TRBV24-1; CDR3aa: CATSSRSPKTYEQYF; CDR3nt: TGTGCCACCAGTTCCCGGAGCCCGAAGACCTACGAGCAGTACTTC
d_gene: NA; abundance: NA; j_gene: TRBJ2-5; v_gene: TRBV5-1; CDR3aa: CASSLLTGIGPETQYF; CDR3nt: TGCGCCAGCAGCCTTCTAACAGGGATAGGTCCAGAGACCCAGTACTTC
d_gene: TRBD1; abundance: many; j_gene: TRBJ2-1; v_gene: TRBV20-1; CDR3aa: CSASQGNEQFF; CDR3nt: TGCAGTGCTTCACAGGGGAATGAGCAGTTCTTC
d_gene: NA; abundance: many; j_gene: TRBJ1-4; v_gene: TRBV25-1; CDR3aa: CASSEPGAQGEKLFF; CDR3nt: TGTGCCAGCAGTGAGCCCGGGGCTCAAGGAGAAAAACTGTTTTTT
d_gene: TRBD2; abundance: many; j_gene: TRBJ2-3; v_gene: TRBV10-3; CDR3aa: CAISFRTSADTQYF; CDR3nt: TGTGCCATCAGCTTTCGGACTAGCGCGGATACGCAGTATTTT
d_gene: NA; abundance: many; j_gene: TRBJ1-5; v_gene: TRBV20-1; CDR3aa: CSARDLGGGDYQPQHF; CDR3nt: TGCAGTGCTAGAGATTTAGGAGGAGGGGACTATCAGCCCCAGCATTTT
d_gene: NA; abundance: NA; j_gene: TRBJ2-7; v_gene: TRBV7-2; CDR3aa: CASSLGLSGSLYEQYF; CDR3nt: TGTGCCAGCAGCTTAGGGCTGAGTGGGAGTTTATACGAGCAGTACTTC
d_gene: TRBD1; abundance: many; j_gene: TRBJ1-5; v_gene: TRBV12-3/TRBV12-4; CDR3aa: CASSFGQGFGAQHF; CDR3nt: TGTGCCAGCAGTTTTGGACAGGGTTTCGGGGCCCAGCATTTT
d_gene: TRBD1; abundance: many; j_gene: TRBJ2-7; v_gene: TRBV12-3/TRBV12-4; CDR3aa: CASGTRQGLGLFYEQYF; CDR3nt: TGTGCCAGCGGAACGAGACAGGGATTAGGCTTATTCTACGAGCAGTACTTC
d_gene: NA; abundance: few; j_gene: TRBJ1-4; v_gene: TRBV6-5; CDR3aa: CASSYRPAGIEKLFF; CDR3nt: TGTGCCAGCAGTTATAGGCCAGCAGGGATTGAAAAACTGTTTTTT
d_gene: TRBD1; abundance: NA; j_gene: TRBJ2-3; v_gene: TRBV25-1; CDR3aa: CASSNTGADTQYF; CDR3nt: TGTGCCAGCAGTAACACAGGGGCAGATACGCAGTATTTT